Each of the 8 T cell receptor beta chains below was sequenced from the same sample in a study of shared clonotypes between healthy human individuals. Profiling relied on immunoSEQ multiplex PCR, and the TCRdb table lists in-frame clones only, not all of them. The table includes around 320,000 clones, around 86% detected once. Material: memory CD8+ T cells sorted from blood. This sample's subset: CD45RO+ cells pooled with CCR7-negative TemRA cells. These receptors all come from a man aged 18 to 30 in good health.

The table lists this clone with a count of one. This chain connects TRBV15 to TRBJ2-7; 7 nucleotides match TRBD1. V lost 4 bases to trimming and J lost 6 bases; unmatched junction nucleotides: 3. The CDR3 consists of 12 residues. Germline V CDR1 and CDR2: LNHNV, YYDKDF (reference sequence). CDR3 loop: CATSTTGLEQYF. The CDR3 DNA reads TGTGCCACCAGCACGACAGGGCTCGAGCAGTACTTC.

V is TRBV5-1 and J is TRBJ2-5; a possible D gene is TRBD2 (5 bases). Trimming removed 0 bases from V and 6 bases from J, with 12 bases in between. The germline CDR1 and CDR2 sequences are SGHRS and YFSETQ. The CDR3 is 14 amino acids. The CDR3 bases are TGCGCCAGCAGCTTGGCCGAGGGAGTCAAGACCCAGTACTTC. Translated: CASSLAEGVKTQYF.

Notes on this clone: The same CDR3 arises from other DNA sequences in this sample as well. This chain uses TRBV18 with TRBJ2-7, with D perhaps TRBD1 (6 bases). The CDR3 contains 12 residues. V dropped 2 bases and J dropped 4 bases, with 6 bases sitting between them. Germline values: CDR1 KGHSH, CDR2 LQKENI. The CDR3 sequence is CASSPTGYEQYF. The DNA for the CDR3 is TGTGCCAGCTCACCAACAGGGTACGAGCAGTACTTC.

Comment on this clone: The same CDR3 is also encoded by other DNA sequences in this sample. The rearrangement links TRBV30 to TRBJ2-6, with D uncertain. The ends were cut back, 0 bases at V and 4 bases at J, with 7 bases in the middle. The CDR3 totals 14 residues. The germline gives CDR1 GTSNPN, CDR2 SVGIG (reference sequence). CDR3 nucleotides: TGTGCCTGGAGTGTAGGTTCGGGGGCCAACGTCCTGACTTTC. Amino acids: CAWSVGSGANVLTF.

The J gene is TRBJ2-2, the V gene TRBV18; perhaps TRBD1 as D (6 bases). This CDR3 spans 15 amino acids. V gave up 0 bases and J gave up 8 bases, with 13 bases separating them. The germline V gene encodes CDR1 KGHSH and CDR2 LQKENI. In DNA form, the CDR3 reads TGTGCCAGCTCACCACCGGACAGTAGTGGAGGGGAGCTGTTTTTT. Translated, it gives CASSPPDSSGGELFF.

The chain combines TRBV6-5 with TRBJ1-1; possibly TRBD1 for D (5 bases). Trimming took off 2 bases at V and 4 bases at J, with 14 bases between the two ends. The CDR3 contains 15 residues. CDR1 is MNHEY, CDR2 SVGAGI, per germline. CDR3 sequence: CASSYREGRSTEAFF. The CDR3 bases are TGTGCCAGCAGTTACCGAGAGGGGCGCAGCACTGAAGCTTTCTTT.

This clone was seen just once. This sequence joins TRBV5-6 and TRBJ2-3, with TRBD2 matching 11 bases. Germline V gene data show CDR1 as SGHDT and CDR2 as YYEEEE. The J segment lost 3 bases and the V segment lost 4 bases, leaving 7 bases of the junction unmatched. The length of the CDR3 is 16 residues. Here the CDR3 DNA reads TGTGCCAGCAGCATTGGAACTAGCGGGAGAACAGATACGCAGTATTTT. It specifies CASSIGTSGRTDTQYF.

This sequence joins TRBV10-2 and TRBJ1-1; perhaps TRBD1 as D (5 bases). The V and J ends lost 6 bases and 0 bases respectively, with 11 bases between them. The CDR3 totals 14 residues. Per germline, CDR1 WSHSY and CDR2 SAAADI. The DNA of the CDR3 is TGCGCCAGCAGGGCAGGGCCGATGAACACTGAAGCTTTCTTT. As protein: CASRAGPMNTEAFF.